This TCR beta chain is from a study of OX40 agonist ivuxolimab in advanced cancers. Study at large: The group had a mean age of about 65 years, ranged from roughly 20 to 80, and was 82.7% male.

Germline CDR1 is MGHRA and CDR2 is YSYEKL. The CDR3 length is 13 residues. V lost 6 bases, J lost 3 bases, and 8 bases lay in between. Using immunoSEQ multiplex PCR, the repertoire was profiled, and TCRdb retains in-frame clones only, with some absent. This table holds tens of thousands of clones, around 93% found once. The sequencing used CD4+ or CD8+ T cells sorted from blood, collected in a trial of the OX40 agonist ivuxolimab. This chain uses TRBV4-1 with TRBJ1-4; unclear D gene. The sequence derives from an adult with an advanced solid tumor such as melanoma, head and neck, liver or kidney cancer. The CDR3 loop reads CASRGSPNEKLFF. CDR3 coding DNA: TGCGCCAGCAGGGGGAGTCCTAATGAAAAACTGTTTTTT.